This T cell receptor beta chain is from a study of blood T cell repertoires in COVID-19. As for the study in general: The origin of the acute and convalescent COVID-19 samples was the United States, Italy and Spain. T cells, B-cell-depleted T cells, or PBMCs provided the cDNA or gDNA that served as material.

There are 16 residues in the CDR3. V gave up 1 base and J gave up 2 bases, with 14 bases separating them. CDR1 and CDR2 from the germline V gene are KGHSH and LQKENI. Per the original methods: Amplification from reference gene primers served as the basis for estimated nucleated cell counts. TCRdb's copy holds only in-frame clones and misses some; the assay was immunoSEQ multiplex PCR. From that table come the V and J calls and clone size; the DNA was used to work out D and trimming. Of some 130,000 clones in the sample, 80% to 85% are singletons; the top ten hold around 8%. This sequence originates from a woman in her fifties or sixties with active or convalescent COVID-19. This rearrangement joins TRBV18 to TRBJ2-5; tentatively, D is TRBD1 (6 bases). The specimen sequenced was peripheral blood. CDR3 in DNA: TGTGCCAGCTCACCACGCCCCAGGGGATCACAAGAGACCCAGTACTTC. Translating it yields CASSPRPRGSQETQYF.